The 30 T cell receptor beta chains given below trace back to one sample, sequenced in a study of memory CD4+ T cells and cytomegalovirus serostatus. Data came from immunoSEQ multiplex PCR; TCRdb stores just in-frame clones and leaves some out. The repertoire holds 75,000 to 90,000 clones, with 75% to 90% as singletons. The sort gate was single viable CD3+CD4+CD8-CD45RO+ cells for memory CD4+ T cells. Sequences were obtained from memory CD4+ T cells from blood. The receptors derive from an adult in good health and CMV-seronegative.

This clone was picked up one time. The rearrangement uses TRBV7-9 and TRBJ2-2, with TRBD2 as a possible D gene (5 bases). Between the trimmed V and J ends, which lost 1 base and 6 bases, there was a span of 9 bases. Germline CDR1 reads SEHNR; CDR2 reads FQNEAQ (reference sequence). This CDR3 region has 14 residues. CDR3 in amino acids: CASSLGGLPGELFF. CDR3 bases: TGTGCCAGCAGCTTAGGCGGGCTTCCCGGGGAGCTGTTTTTT.

This chain links TRBV7-9 with TRBJ1-2; maybe TRBD1 (5 bases). CDR1 is SEHNR, CDR2 FQNEAQ, per germline (reference sequence). V was shortened by 4 bases and J by 5 bases, with 14 bases between the two germline ends. There are 14 residues in the CDR3. CDR3 DNA: TGTGCCAGCAGCTCCGAGCAGGGAGGGTATGGCTACACCTTC. Translated: CASSSEQGGYGYTF.

The chain recombines TRBV30 with TRBJ1-4, with D perhaps TRBD1 (5 bases). The germline V gene has CDR1 GTSNPN and CDR2 SVGIG (reference sequence). CDR3 length equals 15 residues. The ends were cut back, 0 bases at V and 5 bases at J, with 13 bases in the middle. This CDR3 reads CAWSVPDRLNEKLFF. CDR3 sequence (DNA): TGTGCCTGGAGTGTACCCGACAGACTCAATGAAAAACTGTTTTTT.

This clone was seen only once. The J gene is TRBJ2-5, the V gene TRBV6-1; the D is unclear. Trimming pared 7 bases from V and 5 bases from J, leaving 5 bases between. Germline CDR1 is MNHNS and CDR2 is SASEGT. This CDR3 has 10 amino acids. CDR3 sequence: CASIDETQYF. The DNA of the CDR3 is TGTGCCAGCATTGATGAGACCCAGTACTTC.

The J gene is TRBJ1-2, the V gene TRBV19; possibly TRBD1 for D (6 bases). CDR3 length: 13 residues. CDR1 and CDR2 from the germline V gene are LNHDA and SQIVND (reference sequence). The V end was cut by 3 bases, the J end by 6 bases, with 11 bases between. In nucleotides, the CDR3 is TGTGCCAGTAGTATGCGGGGGCGAGATGGCTACACCTTC. Protein: CASSMRGRDGYTF.

This chain links TRBV5-6 with TRBJ2-6; TRBD1 matches 7 bases. The CDR3 consists of 18 residues. Trimming removed 3 bases from V and 0 bases from J; junction bases left unmatched: 9. Germline CDR1 reads SGHDT; CDR2 reads YYEEEE. The CDR3 DNA sequence: TGTGCCAGCAGCTGGCCAGGGGGTTTTCGCTCTGGGGCCAACGTCCTGACTTTC. Its translation: CASSWPGGFRSGANVLTF.

This chain uses TRBV5-1 with TRBJ2-3; 7 bases map to TRBD1. The V gene end was trimmed by 2 bases and the J gene end by 2 bases; junction bases not matched to a gene: 5. The germline V gene encodes CDR1 SGHRS and CDR2 YFSETQ. The CDR3 consists of 15 residues. The DNA for the CDR3 is TGCGCCAGCAGCTTTACAGGGGCGACCACAGATACGCAGTATTTT. Its translation is CASSFTGATTDTQYF.

This clone was seen once. The chain couples TRBV28 to TRBJ1-2; tentatively, D is TRBD1 (5 bases). V shed 5 bases and J shed 0 bases, with 10 bases lying between them. CDR3 length: 14 amino acids. CDR1 is MDHEN, CDR2 SYDVKM, per germline. The CDR3 region has the DNA TGTGCCAGCAGTCTGACAGACTCTAACTATGGCTACACCTTC. Amino acids: CASSLTDSNYGYTF.

The CDR3 is CATTTGLYGNTIYF. CDR3 DNA: TGTGCCACCACCACAGGGCTATATGGAAACACCATATATTTT. The chain is built from TRBV6-5 and TRBJ1-3; tentative D call: TRBD1 (6 bases). The CDR3 is 14 residues long. Germline V gene lookup returns CDR1 MNHEY and CDR2 SVGAGI. V dropped 10 bases and J dropped 3 bases, with 16 bases sitting between them.

In regard to this clone: This sample also contains other DNA sequences that code for the same CDR3. The gene calls are TRBV5-1 and TRBJ2-2; tentative D call: TRBD2 (5 bases). The CDR3 length is 15 residues. Germline values: CDR1 SGHRS, CDR2 YFSETQ. The germline V and J ends were trimmed by 0 bases and 1 base, with 7 bases remaining between them. CDR3 amino acids: CASSLDRGNTGELFF. For the CDR3, the DNA is TGCGCCAGCAGCTTGGATCGGGGGAACACCGGGGAGCTGTTTTTT.

As DNA, the CDR3 is TGTGCCAGCAGCACAGGGAGGGGAAACACCGGGGAGCTGTTTTTT. This sequence encodes CASSTGRGNTGELFF. The chain has TRBV21-1 and TRBJ2-2; the table gives TRBD2 as D, unverified against the DNA. TRBV21-1 is given as a pseudogene. The CDR3 covers 15 residues.

This clone was seen a single time. This sequence joins TRBV29-1 and TRBJ2-7; 8 bases are a match to TRBD1. Germline V gene data show CDR1 as SQVTM and CDR2 as ANQGSEA. The CDR3 sequence is 14 residues long. J lost 5 bases, V lost 6 bases, and 12 bases had no gene match. In DNA form, the CDR3 reads TGCAGCGTGCGCACAGGGGGACGGGTGCACGAGCAGTACTTC. This translates into CSVRTGGRVHEQYF.

J is TRBJ1-6 and V is TRBV28; tentative D call: TRBD1 (5 bases). The CDR3 extends over 16 amino acids. V lost 6 bases to trimming and J lost 10 bases, with 22 bases between them. Germline values: CDR1 MDHEN, CDR2 SYDVKM. The CDR3 is CASRSRSGLSDSPLHF. The CDR3 nucleotides are TGTGCCAGCAGGTCGAGGTCAGGGCTTTCGGACTCACCCCTCCACTTT.

The V gene is TRBV7-8, the J gene TRBJ1-1; 7 nucleotides align to TRBD1. Looked up from germline, CDR1 is SGHVS and CDR2 is FQNEAQ. Germline trimming cut 0 bases from V and 4 bases from J; bases unmatched to any gene: 5. This CDR3 is built from 15 residues. CDR3 region: CASSLAGTVGTEAFF. The CDR3, as DNA: TGTGCCAGCAGCTTAGCCGGGACAGTGGGCACTGAAGCTTTCTTT.

This clone appeared once. The chain has TRBV7-2 and TRBJ2-1; TRBD2 aligns across 7 bases. This CDR3 spans 15 amino acids. V lost 7 bases, J lost 0 bases, and 6 bases stayed unmatched. Germline CDR1 SGHTA, CDR2 FQGNSA. The CDR3 coding sequence is TGTGCCAGCAACACAGCGGGGAGCTCCTACAATGAGCAGTTCTTC. Residues: CASNTAGSSYNEQFF.

The rearrangement links TRBV7-8 to TRBJ1-2; weak D call: TRBD1 (6 bases). The CDR3 extends over 13 amino acids. Trimming left V 5 bases short and J 3 bases short, with 10 bases between. The germline gives CDR1 SGHVS, CDR2 FQNEAQ. CDR3: CASSPRQDYGYTF. CDR3 in DNA: TGTGCCAGCAGCCCTCGACAGGACTATGGCTACACCTTC.

The table lists this clone with a count of one. The chain uses TRBV5-6 and TRBJ1-5, with 11 bases matching TRBD1. Germline V CDR1 and CDR2: SGHDT, YYEEEE. CDR3 length: 16 amino acids. Losses at the gene ends were 3 bases for V and 0 bases for J; bases not matched to a gene: 2. CDR3 protein: CASSWTGGYSNQPQHF. The DNA for the CDR3 is TGTGCCAGCAGCTGGACAGGGGGCTATAGCAATCAGCCCCAGCATTTT.

This clone has just one count. Other DNA sequences in the same sample also yield this CDR3. The chain couples TRBV20-1 to TRBJ2-5; D is undetermined. Germline V gives CDR1 DFQATT, CDR2 SNEGSKA (reference sequence). The V gene lost 4 bases and the J gene lost 2 bases, with 5 bases spanning the gap. This CDR3 contains 11 residues. DNA of the CDR3: TGCAGTGCTATCCCTCAAGAGACCCAGTACTTC. Translating gives CSAIPQETQYF.

The chain links TRBV7-9 to TRBJ1-1; D remains unclear. With 1 base removed from V and 1 base from J, the gap between germline ends came to 7 bases. CDR1 is SEHNR and CDR2 is FQNEAQ in the germline V gene (reference sequence). CDR3 length: 14 residues. For the CDR3, the DNA is TGTGCCAGCAGCTTAGGATGGGGGAACACTGAAGCTTTCTTT. Translated, it gives CASSLGWGNTEAFF.

This clone came up once. The V call is TRBV5-8, the J call TRBJ1-5; D unclear. There are 13 residues in the CDR3. V gave up 5 bases and J gave up 3 bases, with 9 bases separating them. In germline, CDR1 is SGHTS, CDR2 YDEGEE. In DNA form, the CDR3 reads TGTGCCAGCAGGATAATACCCAATCAGCCCCAGCATTTT. Its protein product is CASRIIPNQPQHF. The complete variable domain, with remaining parts taken from reference TRBV5-8 and TRBJ1-5, reads EAGVTQSPTHLIKTRGQQATLRCSPISGHTSVYWYQQALGLGLQFLLWYDEGEERNRGNFPPRFSGRQFPNYSSELNVNALELEDSALYLCASRIIPNQPQHFGDGTRLSIL.

V is TRBV7-6 and J is TRBJ2-5, with 11 bases lining up with TRBD2. Trimming took 1 base from V and 5 from J; bases not matched to a gene: 9. The CDR3 sequence is 17 residues long. Per the germline V gene, CDR1 is SGHVS and CDR2 is FNYEAQ. The CDR3 region is CASSLGVAGGPEETQYF. CDR3 nucleotides: TGTGCCAGCAGCTTAGGGGTAGCGGGGGGGCCGGAGGAGACCCAGTACTTC. Complete variable domain (other parts from reference TRBV7-6 and TRBJ2-5): GAGVSQSPRYKVTKRGQDVALRCDPISGHVSLYWYRQALGQGPEFLTYFNYEAQQDKSGLPNDRFSAERPEGSISTLTIQRTEQRDSAMYRCASSLGVAGGPEETQYFGPGTRLLVL.

This clone was counted between two and nine times. The chain joins TRBV7-6 to TRBJ2-7; 9 bases line up with TRBD1. The junction had 10 bases not matched to a gene; V was cut back by 5 bases and J by 2 bases. Germline values: CDR1 SGHVS, CDR2 FNYEAQ. The CDR3 is 16 amino acids. The CDR3 DNA reads TGTGCCAGCAGCCCATACCTGGGACAGGGTACCTACGAGCAGTACTTC. Its protein product is CASSPYLGQGTYEQYF.

CDR3 residues: CASSFITSYEQYF. The DNA of the CDR3 is TGTGCCAGCAGCTTCATTACTTCCTACGAGCAGTACTTC. This rearrangement joins TRBV7-9 to TRBJ2-7, with D unclear. The V gene's germline CDR1 is SEHNR and CDR2 FQNEAQ (reference sequence). CDR3 length: 13 amino acids. Trimming left V 3 bases short and J 1 base short, with 7 bases between.

This chain joins TRBV5-4 and TRBJ2-5, with TRBD1 matching 7 bases. The CDR3 spans 14 residues. The V gene's germline CDR1 is SGHNT and CDR2 YYREEE (reference sequence). After removal of 2 bases from V and 0 bases from J, the junction contained 1 base not matched to a gene. The CDR3 spells CASSLQGNQETQYF. The CDR3 DNA is TGTGCCAGCAGCTTACAGGGGAACCAAGAGACCCAGTACTTC.

V usage is TRBV7-6 and J usage is TRBJ2-2; D unresolved. This CDR3 contains 11 residues. Trimming shortened V by 6 bases and J by 7 bases, and 6 bases separated the two germline ends. Germline values: CDR1 SGHVS, CDR2 FNYEAQ. CDR3 DNA sequence: TGTGCCAGCAGTCAGATCGGGGAGCTGTTTTTT. It codes for CASSQIGELFF.

V usage is TRBV6-5 and J usage is TRBJ1-5, with TRBD1 identical over 7 bases. Germline CDR1 reads MNHEY; CDR2 reads SVGAGI. With V trimmed by 6 bases and J by 7 bases, 6 bases remained unmatched. The CDR3 sequence is 13 residues long. CDR3: CASSPDRDQPQHF. In DNA form, the CDR3 reads TGTGCCAGCAGCCCCGACAGGGACCAGCCCCAGCATTTT.

The CDR3 coding sequence is TGTGCCAGCAGTTACGGACAGGGGTTGAGGGAGACCCAGTACTTC. Its protein product is CASSYGQGLRETQYF. The chain uses TRBV6-5 and TRBJ2-5, with 9 bases that match TRBD1. There are 15 residues in the CDR3. The trim removed 2 bases at V and 5 bases at J, leaving 6 bases unmatched. Germline CDR1 reads MNHEY; CDR2 reads SVGAGI.

The V call is TRBV7-2, the J call TRBJ2-7, with 8 positions matching TRBD2. Germline assignment: CDR1 SGHTA and CDR2 FQGNSA. The CDR3 has 15 amino acids. V was pared by 3 bases and J by 3 bases, with 7 bases of the junction left unmatched. The CDR3 reads CASSFGTSGYYEQYF. The CDR3 DNA sequence: TGTGCCAGCAGCTTTGGTACTAGCGGCTACTACGAGCAGTACTTC. Together with reference TRBV7-2 and TRBJ2-7, the CDR3 gives the full variable domain: GAGVSQSPSNKVTEKGKDVELRCDPISGHTALYWYRQSLGQGLEFLIYFQGNSAPDKSGLPSDRFSAERTGGSVSTLTIQRTQQEDSAVYLCASSFGTSGYYEQYFGPGTRLTVT.

The chain recombines TRBV7-2 with TRBJ2-7, with D hard to call. Germline loops: CDR1 SGHTA, CDR2 FQGNSA. The V end lost 3 bases, the J end lost 6 bases, and 6 bases lay between the germline ends. The CDR3 has 11 residues. Here the CDR3 DNA reads TGTGCCAGCAGCTTTCTCTCCGAGCAGTACTTC. The encoded protein is CASSFLSEQYF.

This chain connects TRBV10-3 to TRBJ2-7; the D is unclear. V lost 5 bases and J 1 base, leaving 12 bases between the germline ends. The CDR3 is 14 amino acids. CDR1 is ENHRY, CDR2 SYGVKD, per germline. CDR3 loop: CAISLHGLSYEQYF. CDR3 coding DNA: TGTGCCATCAGTTTACACGGGCTATCCTACGAGCAGTACTTC.